Following are 32 T cell receptor beta chains from one sample sequenced in a study of T cell changes during pregnancy in multiple sclerosis. The repertoire was sequenced with immunoSEQ multiplex PCR; TCRdb's copy has only in-frame clones and lacks some. The sample lists around 40,000 clones, more than 85% seen once, with approximately 5% in the top ten. Here the sequenced sample was CD8+ T cells from peripheral blood mononuclear cells, taken in the third trimester of pregnancy. These receptors were obtained from a female donor with multiple sclerosis, enrolled in a pregnancy study.

J is TRBJ2-7 and V is TRBV28, with 10 positions matching TRBD2. Germline CDR1 reads MDHEN; CDR2 reads SYDVKM. V was clipped by 8 bases and J by 4 bases; unmatched bases: 14. The CDR3 runs 16 residues. CDR3 amino acids: CASGGGTGLARYEQYF. CDR3 DNA sequence: TGTGCCAGCGGCGGGGGGACGGGACTAGCGAGATACGAGCAGTACTTC.

V usage is TRBV5-1 and J usage is TRBJ1-1, with D maybe TRBD1 (5 bases). CDR3 length equals 13 residues. The V gene lost 5 bases and the J gene lost 10 bases, with 18 bases spanning the gap. Germline CDR1 reads SGHRS; CDR2 reads YFSETQ. The CDR3 protein is CASRIEPSGVAFF. CDR3 nucleotides: TGCGCCAGCAGGATAGAACCATCGGGGGTAGCTTTCTTT.

The chain employs TRBV21-1 and TRBJ2-3; the table's D call, TRBD1, has no DNA check behind it. TRBV21-1 is termed a pseudogene. The CDR3 totals 14 residues. CDR3 sequence reads: CASSGTGVTDTQYF. The CDR3 nucleotides read TGTGCCAGTTCCGGGACAGGGGTCACAGATACGCAGTATTTT.

This clone was counted only a few times. The DNA of the CDR3 is TGCGCCAGCAAAACTAGCTCCAACTACGAGCAGTACTTC. Encoded protein: CASKTSSNYEQYF. The chain employs TRBV10-1 and TRBJ2-7, with a possible D match to TRBD2 (6 bases). Germline V gives CDR1 WNHNN, CDR2 SYGVQD (reference sequence). This CDR3 contains 13 residues. Trimming shortened V by 7 bases and J by 3 bases, and 13 bases separated the two germline ends.

V and J are TRBV27 and TRBJ2-1, with D perhaps matching TRBD2 (6 bases). Per germline, CDR1 MNHEY and CDR2 SMNVEV (reference sequence). Trimming removed 5 bases at V and 2 bases at J, with 13 bases between. This CDR3 spans 15 amino acids. CDR3 nucleotide sequence: TGTGCCAGCAGTCCCACGGGGGAGCCCTACAATGAGCAGTTCTTC. Its translation: CASSPTGEPYNEQFF.

This chain joins TRBV28 and TRBJ1-4; D remains ambiguous. Between the trimmed V and J ends, which lost 2 bases and 8 bases, there was a span of 9 bases. The CDR3 loop spans 13 amino acids. Germline loops: CDR1 MDHEN, CDR2 SYDVKM. Written as DNA, the CDR3 is TGTGCCAGCAGTTTACGGGAGGACGAAAAACTGTTTTTT. It codes for CASSLREDEKLFF.

The J gene is TRBJ2-3, the V gene TRBV6-4, with D tentatively TRBD2 (6 bases). CDR1 is MRHNA, CDR2 SNTAGT, per germline. V was shortened by 7 bases and J by 6 bases, with 20 bases between the two germline ends. This CDR3 region has 15 residues. CDR3 residues: CASTLHIRESDTQYF. CDR3 nucleotides: TGTGCCAGCACCCTACACATCCGGGAGAGCGATACGCAGTATTTT.

The chain uses TRBV27 and TRBJ2-1, with 7 bases identical to TRBD1. Germline trimming cut 3 bases from V and 6 bases from J; bases unmatched to any gene: 2. Per the germline V gene, CDR1 is MNHEY and CDR2 is SMNVEV (reference sequence). This CDR3 is 13 amino acids long. CDR3 sequence (DNA): TGTGCCAGCAGTTTGGGACAGACCAATGAGCAGTTCTTC. It translates to CASSLGQTNEQFF.

The chain uses TRBV9 and TRBJ2-1; perhaps TRBD2 as D (6 bases). Between the trimmed V and J ends, which lost 0 bases and 4 bases, there was a span of 11 bases. The germline V gene has CDR1 SGDLS and CDR2 YYNGEE. This CDR3 spans 15 amino acids. CDR3 loop: CASSVELAEYNEQFF. CDR3 coding DNA: TGTGCCAGCAGCGTAGAACTAGCAGAATACAATGAGCAGTTCTTC.

This sequence joins TRBV11-1 and TRBJ1-2, with D perhaps matching TRBD1 (6 bases). CDR3 length equals 13 residues. V lost 3 bases, J lost 1 base, and 6 bases lay in between. Germline V CDR1 and CDR2: SGHAT, FQDESV (reference sequence). The DNA for the CDR3 is TGTGCCAGCAGCTTGGACAGTAACTATGGCTACACCTTC. Encoded protein: CASSLDSNYGYTF. Full variable domain (remainder filled in from reference TRBV11-1 and TRBJ1-2): EAEVAQSPRYKITEKSQAVAFWCDPISGHATLYWYRQILGQGPELLVQFQDESVVDDSQLPKDRFSAERLKGVDSTLKIQPAELGDSAMYLCASSLDSNYGYTFGSGTRLTVV.

The V gene is TRBV28, the J gene TRBJ2-7; 7 bases are shared with TRBD1. In germline, CDR1 is MDHEN, CDR2 SYDVKM. The CDR3 loop spans 16 amino acids. V trimming: 5 bases; J trimming: 2 bases; junction bases outside the gene matches: 12. CDR3 sequence: CASSPDPGTVTYEQYF. CDR3 sequence (DNA): TGTGCCAGCAGTCCGGATCCTGGGACAGTGACCTACGAGCAGTACTTC.

The rearrangement uses TRBV19 and TRBJ2-5; the match to TRBD2 covers 8 bases. Germline CDR1 LNHDA, CDR2 SQIVND (reference sequence). V lost 6 bases and J lost 3; bases outside the gene matches: 3. The CDR3 totals 13 residues. CDR3 bases: TGTGCCAGTAGCGGGAGGGTTAAAGAGACCCAGTACTTC. Protein product: CASSGRVKETQYF. The full variable domain, in which reference TRBV19 and TRBJ2-5 provide the parts outside the CDR3, is DGGITQSPKYLFRKEGQNVTLSCEQNLNHDAMYWYRQDPGQGLRLIYYSQIVNDFQKGDIAEGYSVSREKKESFPLTVTSAQKNPTAFYLCASSGRVKETQYFGPGTRLLVL.

The chain joins TRBV25-1 to TRBJ2-1; 7 nucleotides match TRBD2. This CDR3 comprises 13 residues. From germline, CDR1 is MGHDK and CDR2 SYGVNS. After removal of 9 bases from V and 7 bases from J, the junction contained 9 bases not matched to a gene. The chain's CDR3 is CASSAGVLNEQFF. CDR3 sequence (DNA): TGTGCCAGTTCGGCGGGAGTCCTGAATGAGCAGTTCTTC.

The chain employs TRBV2 and TRBJ2-2; D unclear. V was trimmed by 1 base and J by 0 bases, leaving 6 bases between them. The CDR3 has 15 residues. Germline V gives CDR1 SNHLY, CDR2 FYNNEI. This CDR3 reads CASSEVFSNTGELFF. The CDR3 coding sequence is TGTGCCAGCAGTGAAGTCTTCTCGAACACCGGGGAGCTGTTTTTT.

The rearrangement joins TRBV18 to TRBJ2-5; D gene unclear. The length of the CDR3 is 18 residues. V lost 4 bases, J lost 4 bases, and 25 bases lay in between. In germline, CDR1 is KGHSH, CDR2 LQKENI. CDR3 DNA: TGTGCCAGCTCACGCTCTCCCTTTCGGCGAGACCCGGGAGAGACCCAGTACTTC. This translates into CASSRSPFRRDPGETQYF.

This rearrangement joins TRBV30 to TRBJ2-7, with 9 bases aligning to TRBD1. The CDR3 spans 15 residues. Losses at the gene ends were 1 base for V and 2 bases for J; bases not matched to a gene: 6. Germline V gene sequence: CDR1 GTSNPN, CDR2 SVGIG (reference sequence). The CDR3 loop reads CAWSGGDRVTYEQYF. CDR3 bases: TGTGCCTGGAGTGGGGGGGACAGGGTGACCTACGAGCAGTACTTC.

V usage is TRBV27 and J usage is TRBJ2-1; the match to TRBD2 covers 10 bases. From germline, CDR1 is MNHEY and CDR2 SMNVEV (reference sequence). The CDR3 totals 20 residues. V lost 5 bases, J lost 3 bases, and 19 bases stayed unmatched. CDR3 coding DNA: TGTGCCAGCAGTACTAGAGTCGCTAGCGGGAGTGTCCGGGACTACAATGAGCAGTTCTTC. Its protein is CASSTRVASGSVRDYNEQFF.

This chain connects TRBV9 to TRBJ1-5; 9 nucleotides match TRBD1. The CDR3 is 15 amino acids. The V and J ends lost 3 bases and 6 bases, in that order; junction bases with no gene match: 7. Germline V lookup: CDR1 SGDLS, CDR2 YYNGEE. The CDR3 DNA is TGTGCCAGCAGCGCCGGGACAGGGACGGGTCAGCCCCAGCATTTT. The encoded protein is CASSAGTGTGQPQHF. Based on the CDR3 plus reference TRBV9 and TRBJ1-5, the full variable domain is DSGVTQTPKHLITATGQRVTLRCSPRSGDLSVYWYQQSLDQGLQFLIQYYNGEERAKGNILERFSAQQFPDLHSELNLSSLELGDSALYFCASSAGTGTGQPQHFGDGTRLSIL.

This clone has a single count. V gene TRBV7-6 combines with J gene TRBJ2-2; 7 bases map to TRBD2. Germline CDR1 reads SGHVS; CDR2 reads FNYEAQ. The length of the CDR3 is 12 residues. The ends lost 4 bases at V and 10 bases at J; junction bases unmatched: 3. The CDR3 sequence is CASSSLAEELFF. CDR3 in DNA: TGTGCCAGCAGCTCCCTAGCGGAGGAGCTGTTTTTT.

This clone appeared once. The chain is built from TRBV28 and TRBJ1-5, with 7 bases identical to TRBD1. CDR3 length equals 14 residues. The V gene's germline CDR1 is MDHEN and CDR2 SYDVKM. The ends lost 2 bases at V and 5 bases at J; junction bases unmatched: 3. The CDR3 DNA reads as TGTGCCAGCAGTTTAAGACAGGGCGATCAGCCCCAGCATTTT. Its translation: CASSLRQGDQPQHF.

DNA of the CDR3: TGCGCCAGCAGCTTTGCCGGGGTCCTTTACAATGAGCAGTTCTTC. This sequence encodes CASSFAGVLYNEQFF. The chain has TRBV5-1 and TRBJ2-1; D perhaps matches TRBD2 (5 bases). Germline values: CDR1 SGHRS, CDR2 YFSETQ. V lost 2 bases to trimming and J lost 4 bases, with 13 bases between them. The CDR3 spans 15 residues.

The chain combines TRBV6-1 with TRBJ2-7; D unclear. This CDR3 region has 13 residues. CDR1 is MNHNS, CDR2 SASEGT, per germline. The V end was cut by 4 bases, the J end by 3 bases, with 10 bases between. In nucleotides, the CDR3 is TGTGCCAGCAGTGGTATTATAAACTACGAGCAGTACTTC. Encoded protein: CASSGIINYEQYF.

This sequence joins TRBV27 and TRBJ2-5; TRBD1 might be the D (6 bases). Gene TRBJ2-7 matches the end of the DNA better, so the J call may be wrong. The CDR3 runs 13 residues. The germline V gene has CDR1 MNHEY and CDR2 SMNVEV (reference sequence). The CDR3: CASSMTGAYEQYF. The DNA of the CDR3 is TGTGCCAGCAGTATGACAGGAGCTTACGAGCAGTACTTC.

The V call is TRBV6-6, the J call TRBJ1-1, with 7 bases identical to TRBD1. The CDR3 is made up of 13 amino acids. Germline-derived CDR1 and CDR2 are MNHNY and SVGAGI (reference sequence). The J segment lost 1 base and the V segment lost 6 bases, leaving 2 bases of the junction unmatched. As DNA, the CDR3 is TGTGCCAGCAGAGACAGGGAGAACACTGAAGCTTTCTTT. The encoded protein is CASRDRENTEAFF.

The chain uses TRBV5-6 and TRBJ2-1, with 7 bases aligning to TRBD1. CDR3 length: 11 residues. The J segment lost 16 bases and the V segment lost 0 bases, leaving 4 bases of the junction unmatched. Looked up from germline, CDR1 is SGHDT and CDR2 is YYEEEE. Here the CDR3 reads CASSLGQGAFF. Written as DNA, the CDR3 is TGTGCCAGCAGCTTGGGACAGGGTGCTTTCTTC.

V is TRBV27 and J is TRBJ2-1; D may be TRBD2 (6 bases). Germline V lookup: CDR1 MNHEY, CDR2 SMNVEV (reference sequence). This CDR3 contains 14 residues. The V and J ends lost 0 bases and 6 bases respectively, with 9 bases between them. The CDR3 reads CASSLSVRGNEQFF. The CDR3 coding sequence is TGTGCCAGCAGTTTATCTGTGCGGGGCAATGAGCAGTTCTTC.

This chain connects TRBV10-3 to TRBJ1-5; D may be TRBD1 (6 bases). Germline CDR1 ENHRY, CDR2 SYGVKD. The CDR3 sequence is 16 residues long. Trimming removed 8 bases at V and 3 bases at J, with 20 bases between. CDR3 coding DNA: TGTGCCATCCGGAGCCATGAGGGGGGGCCCAATCAGCCCCAGCATTTT. This encodes CAIRSHEGGPNQPQHF.

The CDR3 sequence is CASSVSHDKTQYF. CDR3 bases: TGTGCCAGCAGCGTATCCCACGACAAAACCCAGTACTTC. The chain carries TRBV6-5 and TRBJ2-5; the D is unclear. V lost 6 bases and J lost 8, with 16 bases in between. This CDR3 contains 13 residues. CDR1 is MNHEY and CDR2 is SVGAGI in the germline V gene.

The chain couples TRBV28 to TRBJ2-1, with TRBD1 as a possible D gene (6 bases). Germline V gene sequence: CDR1 MDHEN, CDR2 SYDVKM. The CDR3 length is 14 residues. Trimming shortened V by 10 bases and J by 10 bases, and 23 bases separated the two germline ends. This CDR3 is CAMRWGTPRREQFF. The CDR3 DNA reads as TGTGCCATGAGGTGGGGGACACCTCGTAGGGAGCAGTTCTTC. Complete variable domain (other parts from reference TRBV28 and TRBJ2-1): DVKVTQSSRYLVKRTGEKVFLECVQDMDHENMFWYRQDPGLGLRLIYFSYDVKMKEKGDIPEGYSVSREKKERFSLILESASTNQTSMYLCAMRWGTPRREQFFGPGTRLTVL.

This chain links TRBV27 with TRBJ2-1; tentative D call: TRBD2 (6 bases). Trimming took off 3 bases at V and 4 bases at J, with 16 bases between the two ends. The CDR3 is made up of 16 amino acids. CDR1 is MNHEY and CDR2 is SMNVEV in the germline V gene (reference sequence). CDR3 bases: TGTGCCAGCAGTTTCCACAACGGGAGAGAGTACAATGAGCAGTTCTTC. Residues: CASSFHNGREYNEQFF.

The chain combines TRBV28 with TRBJ1-4; D is perhaps TRBD1 (5 bases). Trimming took off 3 bases at V and 0 bases at J, with 8 bases between the two ends. This CDR3 region has 15 residues. Germline CDR1 reads MDHEN; CDR2 reads SYDVKM. The CDR3 loop is CASSLGGATNEKLFF. The CDR3, as DNA: TGTGCCAGCAGTTTGGGAGGGGCAACTAATGAAAAACTGTTTTTT.

The chain is built from TRBV7-9 and TRBJ1-1, with D maybe TRBD1 (5 bases). Trimming took 2 bases from V and 3 from J, leaving 13 bases between them. The CDR3 extends over 15 amino acids. CDR1 and CDR2 from the germline V gene are SEHNR and FQNEAQ (reference sequence). This CDR3 is CASSLSEGRDTEAFF. The CDR3 DNA reads as TGTGCCAGCAGCTTATCGGAAGGCAGGGACACTGAAGCTTTCTTT.